Presented here are 25 T cell receptor beta chains from one specimen sequenced in a study of human T cells and chemical hapten exposure (dated by TCRdb to the early 2020s). The time point label, read with the paper, signifies: patch test 2, 6 weeks after DPC sensitization. What the treatment or condition label conveys for this sample: therapeutic diphenylcyclopropenone sensitization with weekly scalp DPC. Library preparation used RACE. TCRdb lists the instrument as NextSeq 500. Using fastp trimming at Q25 and MiXCR clonotype assembly, TCRdb reanalyzed the public sequencing data and kept in-frame beta chains. Rows with one shared CDR3 protein collapse into an entry with the most common genes and DNA. Present in this sample are 350,000 to 400,000 distinct CDR3 sequences, about 6.9% of which were seen just once. Jointly, the top ten make up 4.5% to 6% of the sample. The source was whole blood, collected in connection with sensitization to the hapten diphenylcyclopropenone (DPC). All receptors derive from a woman under 30 with alopecia areata. Some clones in this sample may be carry-over from other donors' samples.

Ten or more counts support this clonotype. The rearrangement uses TRBV29-1 and TRBJ1-5, with D perhaps matching TRBD1 (5 bases). The CDR3 is made up of 12 amino acids. Trimming shortened V by 5 bases and J by 7 bases, and 12 bases separated the two germline ends. The V gene's germline CDR1 is SQVTM and CDR2 ANQGSEA. The CDR3 loop reads CSVSQGQQPQHF. CDR3 DNA: TGCAGCGTTTCCCAGGGCCAACAGCCCCAGCATTTT.

This clonotype appeared a few times. V is TRBV25-1 and J is TRBJ2-7; the match to TRBD2 covers 10 bases. Trimming removed 6 bases from V and 2 bases from J; junction bases left unmatched: 4. Germline lookup yields CDR1 MGHDK and CDR2 SYGVNS. The CDR3 is 14 amino acids. This CDR3 reads CASSRTSGTYEQYF. In nucleotides, the CDR3 is TGTGCCAGCAGCAGGACTAGCGGTACCTACGAGCAGTACTTC.

This chain uses TRBV9 with TRBJ2-3; unclear D gene. CDR3 length equals 14 residues. The germline V and J ends were trimmed by 0 bases and 3 bases, with 8 bases remaining between them. CDR1 and CDR2 (germline): SGDLS, YYNGEE. This chain's CDR3 is CASSVDSSTDTQYF. The CDR3 bases are TGTGCCAGCAGCGTAGACAGTTCGACAGATACGCAGTATTTT.

The J gene is TRBJ2-2, the V gene TRBV15; TRBD2 might be the D (5 bases). Between the trimmed V and J ends, which lost 2 bases and 7 bases, there was a span of 17 bases. This CDR3 has 16 residues. Germline V gives CDR1 LNHNV, CDR2 YYDKDF (reference sequence). This chain's CDR3 is CATSRTTTSSVGELFF. The CDR3 DNA reads TGTGCCACCAGCAGAACGACTACATCCTCGGTCGGGGAGCTGTTTTTT.

This clonotype was detected only a few times. The genes are TRBV20-1 and TRBJ1-3; D remains ambiguous. The V gene lost 3 bases and the J gene lost 3 bases, with 6 bases spanning the gap. The CDR3 contains 12 residues. From germline, CDR1 is DFQATT and CDR2 SNEGSKA (reference sequence). CDR3 region: CSARGFGNTIYF. The CDR3 DNA is TGCAGTGCTAGGGGGTTTGGAAACACCATATATTTT.

In its sample, this clonotype was seen many times. Germline is not matched at one junction end, which may reflect a read error. The chain has TRBV7-7 and TRBJ1-2, with D unresolved. The CDR3 sequence is 17 residues long. The germline V gene encodes CDR1 SSHAT and CDR2 FNYEAQ (reference sequence). The CDR3 loop reads CASSLTNTPKHSYGYTF. CDR3 bases: TGTGCTAGCAGCTTAACCAACACACCAAAACATTCCTATGGCTACACCTTC.

The J gene is TRBJ1-1, the V gene TRBV12-3 or TRBV12-4, with a possible D match to TRBD1 (5 bases). V lost 4 bases and J 4 bases, leaving 10 bases between the germline ends. This CDR3 has 13 amino acids. The CDR3 DNA is TGTGCCAGCAGTTACAGGCCCCTCACTGAAGCTTTCTTT. Protein: CASSYRPLTEAFF.

This clonotype was picked up many times. V is TRBV7-2 and J is TRBJ2-3, with a possible D match to TRBD2 (5 bases). Trimming took 2 bases from V and 9 from J, leaving 9 bases between them. This CDR3 comprises 12 residues. Germline V lookup: CDR1 SGHTA, CDR2 FQGNSA. Here the CDR3 DNA reads TGTGCCAGCAGCTTACAACCGGGGACGCAGTATTTT. It encodes CASSLQPGTQYF. Looking up the rest from reference TRBV7-2 and TRBJ2-3 gives the full variable domain: GAGVSQSPSNKVTEKGKDVELRCDPISGHTALYWYRQSLGQGLEFLIYFQGNSAPDKSGLPSDRFSAERTGGSVSTLTIQRTQQEDSAVYLCASSLQPGTQYFGPGTRLTVL.

The sample holds many counts of this clonotype. This chain connects TRBV4-2 to TRBJ2-7; TRBD2 is a possible D gene (6 bases). The germline V gene encodes CDR1 LGHNA and CDR2 YNFKEQ. V was shortened by 3 bases and J by 2 bases, with 11 bases between the two germline ends. The CDR3 loop spans 14 amino acids. The CDR3 here is CASSHVEGPYEQYF. In DNA, the CDR3 is TGTGCCAGCAGCCACGTGGAGGGGCCCTACGAGCAGTACTTC.

There are a few counts of this clonotype. The chain links TRBV28 to TRBJ1-2, with 7 nucleotides matching TRBD1. J lost 2 bases, V lost 1 base, and 7 bases had no gene match. Germline CDR1 MDHEN, CDR2 SYDVKM. This CDR3 has 16 residues. CDR3 in amino acids: CASSLSGTTGNYGYTF. In DNA, the CDR3 is TGTGCCAGCAGTTTATCGGGAACGACAGGGAACTATGGCTACACCTTC.

This clonotype has at least ten counts. The chain has TRBV7-2 and TRBJ1-5, with a weak D call TRBD1 (5 bases). This CDR3 region has 15 residues. Germline-derived CDR1 and CDR2 are SGHTA and FQGNSA. V lost 3 bases and J lost 3, with 12 bases in between. The chain's CDR3 is CASSFRGGFNQPQHF. DNA of the CDR3: TGTGCCAGCAGCTTTCGTGGGGGGTTCAATCAGCCCCAGCATTTT.

The chain is built from TRBV6-6 and TRBJ2-3; TRBD2 might be the D (5 bases). CDR3 length equals 11 residues. Looked up from germline, CDR1 is MNHNY and CDR2 is SVGAGI (reference sequence). Trimming shortened V by 8 bases and J by 7 bases, and 10 bases separated the two germline ends. The CDR3, as DNA: TGTGCCAGCTCCGGGGAACATACGCAGTATTTT. This encodes CASSGEHTQYF.

This clonotype turned up a few times. The gene calls are TRBV7-9 and TRBJ2-1; 7 bases line up with TRBD1. The V gene's germline CDR1 is SEHNR and CDR2 FQNEAQ (reference sequence). Unmatched junction bases numbered 23, after V lost 6 bases and J lost 9 bases. The CDR3 loop spans 18 amino acids. The DNA for the CDR3 is TGTGCCAGCAGTGAAATTAAAGTTCGAGGGGGCGGATACTCTGAGCAGTTCTTC. Residues: CASSEIKVRGGGYSEQFF.

The V call is TRBV7-2, the J call TRBJ1-2; D perhaps matches TRBD1 (5 bases). Germline-derived CDR1 and CDR2 are SGHTA and FQGNSA. Trimming left V 5 bases short and J 8 bases short, with 18 bases between. This CDR3 region has 14 residues. CDR3 amino acids: CASSQEGRRTGYTF. In DNA form, the CDR3 reads TGTGCCAGCAGCCAGGAGGGACGTCGAACAGGCTACACCTTC.

The chain carries TRBV6-2 or TRBV6-3 and TRBJ2-1; 7 nucleotides match TRBD2. Germline V gene lookup returns CDR1 MNHEY and CDR2 SVGEGT. V trimming: 4 bases; J trimming: 9 bases; junction bases outside the gene matches: 3. There are 12 residues in the CDR3. This CDR3 is CASSSWGGEQFF. The CDR3, as DNA: TGTGCCAGCAGTTCCTGGGGGGGTGAGCAGTTCTTC.

This clonotype was counted between two and nine times. The rearrangement links TRBV12-3 or TRBV12-4 to TRBJ2-3; 7 nucleotides align to TRBD1. V gave up 4 bases and J gave up 2 bases; unmatched junction bases: 6. The CDR3 sequence is 15 residues long. DNA for the CDR3: TGTGCCAGCAGTTCCGACAGGGAATACACAGATACGCAGTATTTT. It specifies CASSSDREYTDTQYF.

This clonotype was detected ten times or more. The chain is built from TRBV20-1 and TRBJ1-1, with D perhaps matching TRBD1 (5 bases). This CDR3 has 14 amino acids. Germline assignment: CDR1 DFQATT and CDR2 SNEGSKA (reference sequence). The V end lost 4 bases, the J end lost 5 bases, and 17 bases lay between the germline ends. The CDR3 spells CSANRWRGWTEAFF. Here the CDR3 DNA reads TGCAGTGCTAACCGCTGGAGGGGTTGGACTGAAGCTTTCTTT.

This clonotype was seen a few times. This chain connects TRBV15 to TRBJ2-4; the match to TRBD2 covers 8 bases. This CDR3 has 15 amino acids. Germline assignment: CDR1 LNHNV and CDR2 YYDKDF (reference sequence). Trimming at V came to 0 bases and at J to 3 bases, leaving 1 base not matched to a gene. CDR3 bases: TGTGCCACCAGCAGAGAAACTAGCGGCAAAAACATTCAGTACTTC. This sequence encodes CATSRETSGKNIQYF.

The chain carries TRBV9 and TRBJ2-3, with D unresolved. Germline V gene data show CDR1 as SGDLS and CDR2 as YYNGEE. This CDR3 has 14 amino acids. V lost 0 bases to trimming and J lost 4 bases, with 9 bases between them. The CDR3 protein is CASSVDQRPDTQYF. The CDR3 DNA sequence: TGTGCCAGCAGCGTAGACCAGAGACCAGATACGCAGTATTTT. The variable domain in full, with the rest retrieved from reference TRBV9 and TRBJ2-3, is DSGVTQTPKHLITATGQRVTLRCSPRSGDLSVYWYQQSLDQGLQFLIQYYNGEERAKGNILERFSAQQFPDLHSELNLSSLELGDSALYFCASSVDQRPDTQYFGPGTRLTVL.

The rearrangement links TRBV29-1 to TRBJ2-3; D not certain. Trimming shortened V by 2 bases and J by 2 bases, and 14 bases separated the two germline ends. CDR1 is SQVTM and CDR2 is ANQGSEA in the germline V gene. CDR3 length equals 15 residues. The CDR3 loop is CSVEKSLLYTDTQYF. In DNA form, the CDR3 reads TGCAGCGTTGAAAAGTCCCTCCTTTACACAGATACGCAGTATTTT.

This clonotype has more than one count but fewer than ten. This chain joins TRBV7-9 and TRBJ1-1, with 7 bases matching TRBD1. V dropped 2 bases and J dropped 4; count of bases not matched to a gene: 4. The CDR3 has 14 residues. The germline gives CDR1 SEHNR, CDR2 FQNEAQ (reference sequence). This chain's CDR3 is CASSLTGEATEAFF. CDR3 DNA sequence: TGTGCCAGCAGCTTAACAGGGGAGGCCACTGAAGCTTTCTTT.

The table lists this clonotype with a count of one. The chain carries TRBV7-9 and TRBJ1-1, with 7 nucleotides matching TRBD1. This CDR3 comprises 14 residues. V gave up 4 bases and J gave up 5 bases; unmatched junction bases: 7. Looked up from germline, CDR1 is SEHNR and CDR2 is FQNEAQ (reference sequence). The CDR3 is CASSSRQGGTEAFF. The CDR3 DNA follows: TGTGCCAGCAGCTCCCGACAGGGAGGAACTGAAGCTTTCTTT.

This clonotype has ten or more counts. The J gene is TRBJ1-1, the V gene TRBV6-2 or TRBV6-3, with 9 bases aligning to TRBD1. V gave up 7 bases and J gave up 3 bases; unmatched junction bases: 3. Germline CDR1 MNHEY, CDR2 SVGEGT. This CDR3 is 13 amino acids long. The CDR3 region is CASKRDRDTEAFF. The CDR3 DNA sequence: TGTGCCAGCAAACGGGACAGGGACACTGAAGCTTTCTTT.

The chain joins TRBV5-1 to TRBJ2-3; tentative D call: TRBD2 (6 bases). Trimming removed 4 bases at V and 6 bases at J, with 21 bases between. The CDR3 totals 16 residues. Germline V lookup: CDR1 SGHRS, CDR2 YFSETQ. CDR3 amino acids: CASSPGGTARSDTQYF. In DNA form, the CDR3 reads TGCGCCAGCAGCCCTGGAGGGACGGCGAGGTCGGATACGCAGTATTTT.

This clonotype was seen many times. J is TRBJ1-5 and V is TRBV20-1, with a weak D call TRBD1 (5 bases). The CDR3 runs to 11 residues. The germline gives CDR1 DFQATT, CDR2 SNEGSKA (reference sequence). Trimming stripped 6 bases from V and 6 bases from J, with 9 bases between. CDR3 region: CSAGGSQPQHF. The CDR3 nucleotides are TGCAGTGCCGGGGGGAGTCAGCCCCAGCATTTT.